This T cell receptor beta chain was identified in a study of cytomegalovirus exposure and HLA in healthy donors. Worth noting for this clone: The antigen remains unidentified.

Separation from the approximately 660-subject first cohort characterized the approximately 130-subject validation cohort, to which the donors belonged. Only in-frame clones appear in the TCRdb table, and some are missing; sequencing was by immunoSEQ multiplex PCR. The sample consists of more than 120,000 clones, approximately 86% of them appearing once. Whole-study findings and limits: Cytomegalovirus-associated status was assigned to 150 or so TCR beta chains. The classifier was said to identify cytomegalovirus status with high specificity and sensitivity. Through in vitro validation, three CMV-associated chains were shown to be specific for CMV antigens.

V was trimmed by 0 bases and J by 3 bases, leaving 6 bases between them. The CDR3 totals 13 residues. Germline V gene lookup returns CDR1 SGHRS and CDR2 YFSETQ. The material sequenced was PBMCs. The chain is built from TRBV5-1 and TRBJ1-1, with no clear D. The TCR sequence derives from a man younger than 35 in good health and CMV-seropositive. CDR3: CASSLALYTEAFF. DNA for the CDR3: TGCGCCAGCAGCTTGGCCCTATACACTGAAGCTTTCTTT. The full variable domain, its missing parts supplied by reference TRBV5-1 and TRBJ1-1, is KAGVTQTPRYLIKTRGQQVTLSCSPISGHRSVSWYQQTPGQGLQFLFEYFSETQRNKGNFPGRFSGRQFSNSRSEMNVSTLELGDSALYLCASSLALYTEAFFGQGTRLTVV.